A single T cell receptor (beta chain) is shown here with its context. The data stem from a study of radiation and T cells in renal cell carcinoma. About the study: Nephrectomy followed 15 Gy stereotactic body radiation by 4 weeks.

TCRdb keeps only in-frame clones here, not all; method: immunoSEQ multiplex PCR. The sample holds 120,000 or so clones, approximately 75% seen once. Time point given: blood 2 weeks post-SBRT. The treatment is: 15 Gy SBRT to primary tumor, nephrectomy 4 weeks later. The CDR3 is 18 residues long. CDR1 and CDR2 from the germline V gene are SGHDT and YYEEEE. V lost 1 base and J lost 3; bases outside the gene matches: 16. This chain uses TRBV5-6 with TRBJ2-7, with TRBD2 identical over 7 bases. This TCR was recovered from a woman aged 55-69 years with renal cell carcinoma. The sequencing here drew on blood, taken from a patient whose treatment included radiotherapy and nephrectomy. CDR3 region: CASSLFIQVPGLNYEQYF. The CDR3 bases are TGTGCCAGCAGCTTGTTTATCCAAGTCCCGGGACTAAACTACGAGCAGTACTTC.